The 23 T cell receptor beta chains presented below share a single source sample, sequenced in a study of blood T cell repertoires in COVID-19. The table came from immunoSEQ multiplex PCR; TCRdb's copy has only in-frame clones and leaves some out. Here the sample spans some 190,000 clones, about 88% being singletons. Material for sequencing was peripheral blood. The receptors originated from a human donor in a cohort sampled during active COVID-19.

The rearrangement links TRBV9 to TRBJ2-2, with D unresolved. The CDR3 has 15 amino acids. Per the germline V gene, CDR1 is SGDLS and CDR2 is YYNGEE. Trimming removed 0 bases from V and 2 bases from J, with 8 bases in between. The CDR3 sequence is CASSVVVSNTGELFF. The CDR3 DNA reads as TGTGCCAGCAGCGTAGTGGTCAGTAACACCGGGGAGCTGTTTTTT. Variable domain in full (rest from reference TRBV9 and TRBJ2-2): DSGVTQTPKHLITATGQRVTLRCSPRSGDLSVYWYQQSLDQGLQFLIQYYNGEERAKGNILERFSAQQFPDLHSELNLSSLELGDSALYFCASSVVVSNTGELFFGEGSRLTVL.

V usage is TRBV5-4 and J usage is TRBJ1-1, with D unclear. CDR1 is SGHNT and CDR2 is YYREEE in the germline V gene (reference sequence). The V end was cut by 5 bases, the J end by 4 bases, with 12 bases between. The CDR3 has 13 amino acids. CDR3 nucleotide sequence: TGTGCCAGCAGATTAGACGGGATCACTGAAGCTTTCTTT. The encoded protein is CASRLDGITEAFF.

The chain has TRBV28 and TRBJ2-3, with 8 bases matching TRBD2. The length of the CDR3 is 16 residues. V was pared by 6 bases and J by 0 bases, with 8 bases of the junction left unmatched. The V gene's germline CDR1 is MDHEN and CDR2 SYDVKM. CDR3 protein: CASSGLGGASTDTQYF. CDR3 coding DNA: TGTGCCAGCAGCGGACTCGGGGGGGCTAGCACAGATACGCAGTATTTT.

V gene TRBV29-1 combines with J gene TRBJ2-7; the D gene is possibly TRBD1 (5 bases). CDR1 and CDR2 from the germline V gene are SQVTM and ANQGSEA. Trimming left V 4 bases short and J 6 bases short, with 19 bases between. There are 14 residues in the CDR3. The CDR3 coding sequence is TGCAGCGTTGGGGGCGGCATAGGGGTCGGCGAGCAGTACTTC. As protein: CSVGGGIGVGEQYF.

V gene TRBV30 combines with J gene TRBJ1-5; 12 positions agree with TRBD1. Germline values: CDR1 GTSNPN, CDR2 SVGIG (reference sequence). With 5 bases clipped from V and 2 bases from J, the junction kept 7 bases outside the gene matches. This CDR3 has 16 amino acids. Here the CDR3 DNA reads TGTGCCTGGGGTGGGACAGGGGGCAGCGGCAATCAGCCCCAGCATTTT. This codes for CAWGGTGGSGNQPQHF. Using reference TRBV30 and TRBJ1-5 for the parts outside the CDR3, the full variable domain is SQTIHQWPATLVQPVGSPLSLECTVEGTSNPNLYWYRQAAGRGLQLLFYSVGIGQISSEVPQNLSASRPQDRQFILSSKKLLLSDSGFYLCAWGGTGGSGNQPQHFGDGTRLSIL.

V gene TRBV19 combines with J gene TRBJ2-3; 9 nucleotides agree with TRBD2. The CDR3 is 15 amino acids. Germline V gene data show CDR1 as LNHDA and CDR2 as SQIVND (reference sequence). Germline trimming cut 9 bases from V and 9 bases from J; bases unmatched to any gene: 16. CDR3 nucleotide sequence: TGTGCCAGCACCAATCAGCCCAGCGGGGGGAACACGCAGTATTTT. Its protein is CASTNQPSGGNTQYF.

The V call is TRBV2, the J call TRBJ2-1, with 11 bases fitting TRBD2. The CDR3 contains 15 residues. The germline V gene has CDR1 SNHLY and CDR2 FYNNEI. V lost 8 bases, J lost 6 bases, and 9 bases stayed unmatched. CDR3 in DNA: TGTGCCAGCGGACGACTAGCGGGGACCGTCAATGAGCAGTTCTTC. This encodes CASGRLAGTVNEQFF.

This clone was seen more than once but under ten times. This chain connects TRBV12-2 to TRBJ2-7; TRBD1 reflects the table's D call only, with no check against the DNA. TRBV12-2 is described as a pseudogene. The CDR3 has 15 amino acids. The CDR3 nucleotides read TGTGCAAGTCGCCCCAGCCGGGACAGGGGCCACGAGCAGTACTTC. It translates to CASRPSRDRGHEQYF.

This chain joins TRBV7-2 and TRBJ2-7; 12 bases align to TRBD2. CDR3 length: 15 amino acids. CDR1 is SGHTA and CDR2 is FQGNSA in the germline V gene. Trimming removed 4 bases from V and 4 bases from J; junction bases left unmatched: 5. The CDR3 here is CASSSRTSGKYEQYF. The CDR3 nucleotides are TGTGCCAGCAGCTCAAGGACTAGCGGGAAGTACGAGCAGTACTTC.

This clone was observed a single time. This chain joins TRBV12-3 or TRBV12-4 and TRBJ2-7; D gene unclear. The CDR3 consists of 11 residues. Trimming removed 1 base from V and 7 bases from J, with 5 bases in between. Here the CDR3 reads CASSLGAEQYF. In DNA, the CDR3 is TGTGCCAGCAGTTTAGGGGCAGAGCAGTACTTC.

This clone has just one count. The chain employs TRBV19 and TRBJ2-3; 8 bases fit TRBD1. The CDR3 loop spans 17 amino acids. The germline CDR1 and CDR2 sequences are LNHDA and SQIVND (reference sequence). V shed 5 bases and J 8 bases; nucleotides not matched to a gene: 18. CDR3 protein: CASSPFGATGEKGTQYF. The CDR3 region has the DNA TGTGCCAGTAGTCCATTCGGGGCGACAGGGGAAAAGGGTACGCAGTATTTT.

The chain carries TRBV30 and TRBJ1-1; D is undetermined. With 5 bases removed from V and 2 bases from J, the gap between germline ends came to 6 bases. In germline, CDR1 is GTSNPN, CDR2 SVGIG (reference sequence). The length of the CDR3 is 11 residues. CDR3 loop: CAWHYNTEAFF. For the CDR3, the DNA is TGTGCCTGGCACTACAACACTGAAGCTTTCTTT.

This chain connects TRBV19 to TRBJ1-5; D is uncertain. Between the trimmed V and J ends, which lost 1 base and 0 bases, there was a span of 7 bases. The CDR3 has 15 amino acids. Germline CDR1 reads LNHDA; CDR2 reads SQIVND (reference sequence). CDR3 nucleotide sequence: TGTGCCAGTAGTATAGGCGGGGTTAGCAATCAGCCCCAGCATTTT. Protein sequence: CASSIGGVSNQPQHF.

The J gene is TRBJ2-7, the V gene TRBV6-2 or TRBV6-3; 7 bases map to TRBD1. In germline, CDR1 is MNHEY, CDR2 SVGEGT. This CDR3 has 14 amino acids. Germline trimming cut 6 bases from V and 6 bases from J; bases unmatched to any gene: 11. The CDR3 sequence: CASSSTTGRGEQYF. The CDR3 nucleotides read TGTGCCAGCAGCAGTACGACAGGGCGAGGCGAGCAGTACTTC.

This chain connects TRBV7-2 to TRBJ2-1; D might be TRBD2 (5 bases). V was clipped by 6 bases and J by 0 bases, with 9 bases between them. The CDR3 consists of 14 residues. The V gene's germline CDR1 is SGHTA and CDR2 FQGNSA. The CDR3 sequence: CASRRAGSYNEQFF. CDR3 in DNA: TGTGCCAGCAGGAGGGCCGGCTCCTACAATGAGCAGTTCTTC.

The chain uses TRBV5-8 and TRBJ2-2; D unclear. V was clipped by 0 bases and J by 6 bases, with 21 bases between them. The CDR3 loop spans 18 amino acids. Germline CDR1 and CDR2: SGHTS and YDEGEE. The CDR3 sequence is CASSLAFVGYGRSGELFF. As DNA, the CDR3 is TGTGCCAGCAGCTTGGCGTTTGTAGGTTATGGGCGTTCCGGGGAGCTGTTTTTT.

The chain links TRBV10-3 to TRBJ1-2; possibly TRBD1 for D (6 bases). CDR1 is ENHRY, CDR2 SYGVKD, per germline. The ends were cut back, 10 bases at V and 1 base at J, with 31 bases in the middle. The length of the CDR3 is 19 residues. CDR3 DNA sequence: TGTGCCACGCTAAAGGCGGCAGGGGAGGGGAGTAGGCTTAACTATGGCTACACCTTC. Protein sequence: CATLKAAGEGSRLNYGYTF.

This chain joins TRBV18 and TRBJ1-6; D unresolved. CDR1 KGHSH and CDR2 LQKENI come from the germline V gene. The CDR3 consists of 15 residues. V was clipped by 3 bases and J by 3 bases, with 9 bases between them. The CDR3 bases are TGTGCCAGCTCACCTAAGACAAGCTATAATTCACCCCTCCACTTT. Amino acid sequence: CASSPKTSYNSPLHF.

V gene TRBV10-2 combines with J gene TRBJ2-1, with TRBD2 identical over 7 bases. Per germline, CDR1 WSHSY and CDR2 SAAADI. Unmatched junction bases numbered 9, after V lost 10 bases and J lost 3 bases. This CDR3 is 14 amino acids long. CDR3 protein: CATYTGTNYNEQFF. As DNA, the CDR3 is TGCGCCACCTACACCGGGACTAACTACAATGAGCAGTTCTTC.

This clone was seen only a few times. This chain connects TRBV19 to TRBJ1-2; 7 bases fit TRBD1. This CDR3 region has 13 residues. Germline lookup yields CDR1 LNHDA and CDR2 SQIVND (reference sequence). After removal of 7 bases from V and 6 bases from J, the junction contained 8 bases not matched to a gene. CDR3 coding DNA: TGTGCCAGTACCCCTTCACAGGGGAATGGCTACACCTTC. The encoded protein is CASTPSQGNGYTF.

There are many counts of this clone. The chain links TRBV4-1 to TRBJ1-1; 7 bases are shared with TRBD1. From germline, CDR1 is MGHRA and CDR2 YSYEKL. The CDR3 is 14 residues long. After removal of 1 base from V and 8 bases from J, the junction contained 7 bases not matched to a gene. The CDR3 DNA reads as TGCGCCAGCAGCCAAGTAGACAGGGTCGGAGAAGCTTTCTTT. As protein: CASSQVDRVGEAFF.

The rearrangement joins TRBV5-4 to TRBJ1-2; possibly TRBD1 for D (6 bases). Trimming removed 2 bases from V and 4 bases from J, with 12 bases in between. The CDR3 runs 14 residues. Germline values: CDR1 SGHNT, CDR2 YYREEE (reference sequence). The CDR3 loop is CASSFTQGSYGYTF. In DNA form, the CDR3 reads TGTGCCAGCAGCTTTACACAGGGATCCTATGGCTACACCTTC.

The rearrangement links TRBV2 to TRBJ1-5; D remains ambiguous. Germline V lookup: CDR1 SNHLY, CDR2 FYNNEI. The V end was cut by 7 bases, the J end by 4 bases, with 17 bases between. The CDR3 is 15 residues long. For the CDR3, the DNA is TGTGCCAGCACTTTGGAGGGCAGGAGGAATCAGCCCCAGCATTTT. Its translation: CASTLEGRRNQPQHF.